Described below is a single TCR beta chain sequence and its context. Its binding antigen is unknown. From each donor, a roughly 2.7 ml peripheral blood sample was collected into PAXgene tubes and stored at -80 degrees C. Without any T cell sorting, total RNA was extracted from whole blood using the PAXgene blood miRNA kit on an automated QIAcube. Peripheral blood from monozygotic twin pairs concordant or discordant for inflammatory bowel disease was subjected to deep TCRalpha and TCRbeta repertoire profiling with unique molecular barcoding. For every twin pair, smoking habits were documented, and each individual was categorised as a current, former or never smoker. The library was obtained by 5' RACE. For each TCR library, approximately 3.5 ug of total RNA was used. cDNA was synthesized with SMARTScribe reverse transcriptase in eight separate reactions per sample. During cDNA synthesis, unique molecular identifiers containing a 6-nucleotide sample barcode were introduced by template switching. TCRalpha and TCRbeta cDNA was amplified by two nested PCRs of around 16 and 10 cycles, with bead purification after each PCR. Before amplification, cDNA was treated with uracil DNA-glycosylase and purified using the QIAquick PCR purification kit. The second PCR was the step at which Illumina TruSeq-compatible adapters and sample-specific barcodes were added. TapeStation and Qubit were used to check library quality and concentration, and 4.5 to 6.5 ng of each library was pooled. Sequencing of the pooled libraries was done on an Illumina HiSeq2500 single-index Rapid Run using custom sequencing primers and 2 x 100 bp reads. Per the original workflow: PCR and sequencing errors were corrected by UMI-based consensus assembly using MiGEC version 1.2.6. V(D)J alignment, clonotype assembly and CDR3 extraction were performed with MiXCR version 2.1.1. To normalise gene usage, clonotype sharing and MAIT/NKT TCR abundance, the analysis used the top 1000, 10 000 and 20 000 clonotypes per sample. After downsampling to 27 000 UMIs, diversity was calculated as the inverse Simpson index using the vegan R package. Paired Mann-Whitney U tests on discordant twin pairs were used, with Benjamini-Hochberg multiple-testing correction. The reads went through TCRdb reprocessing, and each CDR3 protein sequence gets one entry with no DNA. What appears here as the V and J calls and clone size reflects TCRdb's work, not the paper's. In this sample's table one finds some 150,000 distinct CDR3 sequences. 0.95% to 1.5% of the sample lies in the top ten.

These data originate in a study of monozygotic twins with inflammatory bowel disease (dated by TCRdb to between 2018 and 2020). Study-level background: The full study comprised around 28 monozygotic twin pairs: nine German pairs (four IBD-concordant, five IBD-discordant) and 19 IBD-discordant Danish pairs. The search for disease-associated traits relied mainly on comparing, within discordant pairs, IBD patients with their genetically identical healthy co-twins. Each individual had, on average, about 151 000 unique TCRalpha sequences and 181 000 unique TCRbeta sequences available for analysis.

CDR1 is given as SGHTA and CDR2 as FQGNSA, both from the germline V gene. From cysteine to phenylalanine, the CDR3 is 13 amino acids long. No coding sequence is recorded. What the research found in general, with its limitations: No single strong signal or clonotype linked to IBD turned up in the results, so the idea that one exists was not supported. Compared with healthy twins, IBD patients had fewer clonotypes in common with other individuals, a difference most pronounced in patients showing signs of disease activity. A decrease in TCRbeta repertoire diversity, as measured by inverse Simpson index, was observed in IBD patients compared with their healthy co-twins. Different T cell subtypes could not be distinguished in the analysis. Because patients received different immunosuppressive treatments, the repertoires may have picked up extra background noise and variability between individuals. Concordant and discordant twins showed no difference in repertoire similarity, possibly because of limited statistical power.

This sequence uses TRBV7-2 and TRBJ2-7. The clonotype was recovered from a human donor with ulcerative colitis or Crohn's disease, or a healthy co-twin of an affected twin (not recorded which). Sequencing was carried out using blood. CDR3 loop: CASSSVGFGEQYF.